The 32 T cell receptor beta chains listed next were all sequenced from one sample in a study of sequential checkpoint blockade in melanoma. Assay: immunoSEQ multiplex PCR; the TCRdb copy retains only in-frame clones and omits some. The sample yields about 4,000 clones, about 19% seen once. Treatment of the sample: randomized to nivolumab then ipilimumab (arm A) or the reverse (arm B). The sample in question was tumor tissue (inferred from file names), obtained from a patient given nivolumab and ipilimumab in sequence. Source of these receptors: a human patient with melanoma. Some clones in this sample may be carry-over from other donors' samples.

CDR3 in amino acids: CASSLGPGSDYGYTF. CDR3 DNA sequence: TGTGCCAGCAGCTTAGGGCCAGGATCTGACTATGGCTACACCTTC. The V call is TRBV11-3, the J call TRBJ1-2; D not resolved. This CDR3 is built from 15 residues. V was pared by 1 base and J by 3 bases, with 12 bases between. Germline CDR1 is SGHNT and CDR2 is YENEEA.

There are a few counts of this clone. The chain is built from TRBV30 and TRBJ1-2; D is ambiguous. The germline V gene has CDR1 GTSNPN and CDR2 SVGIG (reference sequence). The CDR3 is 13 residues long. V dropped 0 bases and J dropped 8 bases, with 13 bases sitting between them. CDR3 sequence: CAWSVQQLGGYTF. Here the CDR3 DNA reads TGTGCCTGGAGTGTACAACAGTTGGGAGGCTACACCTTC.

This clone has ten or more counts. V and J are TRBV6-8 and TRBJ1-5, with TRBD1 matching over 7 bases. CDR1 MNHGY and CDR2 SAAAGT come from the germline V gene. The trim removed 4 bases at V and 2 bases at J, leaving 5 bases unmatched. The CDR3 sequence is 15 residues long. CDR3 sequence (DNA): TGTGCCAGCAGTTTATTCGGGACAGGCAATCAGCCCCAGCATTTT. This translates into CASSLFGTGNQPQHF.

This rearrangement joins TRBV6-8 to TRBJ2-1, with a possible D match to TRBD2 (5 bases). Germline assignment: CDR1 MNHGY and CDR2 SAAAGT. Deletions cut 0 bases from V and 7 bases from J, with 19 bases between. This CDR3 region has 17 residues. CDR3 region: CASSYSMGDWLGNEQFF. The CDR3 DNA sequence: TGTGCCAGCAGTTACTCGATGGGAGATTGGCTCGGGAATGAGCAGTTCTTC.

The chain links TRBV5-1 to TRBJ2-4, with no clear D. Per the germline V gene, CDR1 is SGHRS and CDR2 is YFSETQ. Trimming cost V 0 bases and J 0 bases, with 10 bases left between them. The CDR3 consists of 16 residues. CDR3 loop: CASSLVSGVAKNIQYF. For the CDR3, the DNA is TGCGCCAGCAGCTTGGTCTCAGGAGTAGCCAAAAACATTCAGTACTTC.

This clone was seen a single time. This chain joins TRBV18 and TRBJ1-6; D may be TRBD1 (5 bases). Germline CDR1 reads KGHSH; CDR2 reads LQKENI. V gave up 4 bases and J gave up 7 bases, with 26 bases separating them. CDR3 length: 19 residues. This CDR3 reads CASSLNSRGGDGTNSPLHF. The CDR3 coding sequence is TGTGCCAGCTCACTCAACTCTCGTGGGGGGGACGGGACGAATTCACCCCTCCACTTT.

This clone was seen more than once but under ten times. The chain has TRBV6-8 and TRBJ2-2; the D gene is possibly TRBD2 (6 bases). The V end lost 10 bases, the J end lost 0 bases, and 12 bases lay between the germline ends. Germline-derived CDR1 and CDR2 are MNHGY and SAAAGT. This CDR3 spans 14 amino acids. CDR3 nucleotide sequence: TGTGCCACTCTAGGCGGGGCGAACACCGGGGAGCTGTTTTTT. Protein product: CATLGGANTGELFF.

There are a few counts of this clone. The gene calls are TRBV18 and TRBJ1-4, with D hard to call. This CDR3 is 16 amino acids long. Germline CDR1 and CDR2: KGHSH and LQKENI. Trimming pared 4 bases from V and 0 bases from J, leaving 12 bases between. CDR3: CASSRSQVATNEKLFF. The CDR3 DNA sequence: TGTGCCAGCTCACGGTCCCAGGTAGCAACTAATGAAAAACTGTTTTTT.

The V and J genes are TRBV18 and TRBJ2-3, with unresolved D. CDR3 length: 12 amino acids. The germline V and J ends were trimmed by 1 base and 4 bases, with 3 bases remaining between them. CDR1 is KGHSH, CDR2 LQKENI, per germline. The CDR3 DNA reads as TGTGCCAGCTCACCACAGGCAGATACGCAGTATTTT. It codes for CASSPQADTQYF. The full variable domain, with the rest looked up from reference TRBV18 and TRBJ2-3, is NAGVMQNPRHLVRRRGQEARLRCSPMKGHSHVYWYRQLPEEGLKFMVYLQKENIIDESGMPKERFSAEFPKEGPSILRIQQVVRGDSAAYFCASSPQADTQYFGPGTRLTVL.

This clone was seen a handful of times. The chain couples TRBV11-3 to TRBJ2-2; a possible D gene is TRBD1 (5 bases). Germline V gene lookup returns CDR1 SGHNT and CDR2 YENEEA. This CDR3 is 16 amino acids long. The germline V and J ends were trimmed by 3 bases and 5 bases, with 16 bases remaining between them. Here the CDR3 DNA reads TGTGCCAGCAGCTTTGTGTGGGGCTCTGGGACCGGGGAGCTGTTTTTT. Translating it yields CASSFVWGSGTGELFF.

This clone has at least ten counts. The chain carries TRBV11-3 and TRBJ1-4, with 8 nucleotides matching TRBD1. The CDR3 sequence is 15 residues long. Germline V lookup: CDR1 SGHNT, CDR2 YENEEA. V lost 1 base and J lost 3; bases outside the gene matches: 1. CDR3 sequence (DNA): TGTGCCAGCAGCTTAGTGGGACAGGCTAATGAAAAACTGTTTTTT. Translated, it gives CASSLVGQANEKLFF.

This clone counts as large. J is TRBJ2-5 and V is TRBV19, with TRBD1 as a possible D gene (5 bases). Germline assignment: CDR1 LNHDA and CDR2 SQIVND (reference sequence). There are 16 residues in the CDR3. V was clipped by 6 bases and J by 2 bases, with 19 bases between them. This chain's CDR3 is CASSPNHRRDQETQYF. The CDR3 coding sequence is TGTGCCAGTAGCCCGAATCACAGGAGAGATCAAGAGACCCAGTACTTC. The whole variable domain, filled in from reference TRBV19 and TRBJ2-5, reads DGGITQSPKYLFRKEGQNVTLSCEQNLNHDAMYWYRQDPGQGLRLIYYSQIVNDFQKGDIAEGYSVSREKKESFPLTVTSAQKNPTAFYLCASSPNHRRDQETQYFGPGTRLLVL.

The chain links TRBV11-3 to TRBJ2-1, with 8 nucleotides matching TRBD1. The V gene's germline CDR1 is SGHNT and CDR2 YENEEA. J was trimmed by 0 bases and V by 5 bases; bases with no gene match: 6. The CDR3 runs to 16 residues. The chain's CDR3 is CASSPGQGSSYNEQFF. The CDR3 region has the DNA TGTGCCAGCAGCCCAGGACAGGGAAGCTCCTACAATGAGCAGTTCTTC.

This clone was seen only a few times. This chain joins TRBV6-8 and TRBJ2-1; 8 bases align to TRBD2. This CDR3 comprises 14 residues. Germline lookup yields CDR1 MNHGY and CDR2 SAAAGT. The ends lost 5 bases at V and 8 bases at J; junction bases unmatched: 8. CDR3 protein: CASSGGTSPYEQFF. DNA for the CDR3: TGTGCCAGCAGTGGCGGGACTAGTCCCTATGAGCAGTTCTTC.

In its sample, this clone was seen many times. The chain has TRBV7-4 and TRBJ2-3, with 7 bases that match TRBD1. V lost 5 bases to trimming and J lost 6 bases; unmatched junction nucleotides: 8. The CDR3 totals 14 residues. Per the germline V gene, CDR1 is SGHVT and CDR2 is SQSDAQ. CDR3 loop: CASSTRQGADTQYF. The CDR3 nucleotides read TGTGCCAGCAGCACGCGACAGGGAGCCGATACGCAGTATTTT.

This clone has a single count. In nucleotides, the CDR3 is TGCGCCAGTTTTGGGGGGAGAGGGCTAAACACCGGGGAGCTGTTTTTT. This gives the protein CASFGGRGLNTGELFF. The chain recombines TRBV10-2 with TRBJ2-2; perhaps TRBD2 as D (6 bases). Germline-derived CDR1 and CDR2 are WSHSY and SAAADI. This CDR3 has 16 amino acids. The germline V and J ends were trimmed by 9 bases and 2 bases, with 19 bases remaining between them.

CDR3 sequence (DNA): TGTGCCAGCAGCTTAACCGGGGTGAGAGGGGGCAGGGGTACCTACGAGCAGTACTTC. This translates into CASSLTGVRGGRGTYEQYF. The chain joins TRBV7-7 to TRBJ2-7; the match to TRBD1 covers 7 bases. Germline CDR1 and CDR2: SSHAT and FNYEAQ (reference sequence). Losses at the gene ends were 2 bases for V and 2 bases for J; bases not matched to a gene: 18. The CDR3 has 19 amino acids.

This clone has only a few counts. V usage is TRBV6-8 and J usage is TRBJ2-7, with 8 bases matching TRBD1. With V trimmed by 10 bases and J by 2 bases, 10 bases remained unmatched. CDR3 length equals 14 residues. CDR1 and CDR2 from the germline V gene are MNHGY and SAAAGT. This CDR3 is CAIRTGTGTYEQYF. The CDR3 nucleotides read TGTGCCATCAGAACCGGGACAGGAACCTACGAGCAGTACTTC.

This chain's CDR3 is CSVEARTGNSYNEQFF. As DNA, the CDR3 is TGCAGCGTTGAAGCTAGAACAGGGAACTCCTACAATGAGCAGTTCTTC. This chain uses TRBV29-1 with TRBJ2-1; a possible D gene is TRBD1 (6 bases). Trimming pared 1 base from V and 0 bases from J, leaving 13 bases between. CDR3 length: 16 residues. CDR1 and CDR2 (germline): SQVTM, ANQGSEA.

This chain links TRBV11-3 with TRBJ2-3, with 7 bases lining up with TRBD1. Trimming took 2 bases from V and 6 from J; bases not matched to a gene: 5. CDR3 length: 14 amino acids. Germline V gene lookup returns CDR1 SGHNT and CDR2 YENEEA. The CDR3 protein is CASSLIGGVDTQYF. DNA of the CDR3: TGTGCCAGCAGCTTAATAGGGGGCGTGGATACGCAGTATTTT.

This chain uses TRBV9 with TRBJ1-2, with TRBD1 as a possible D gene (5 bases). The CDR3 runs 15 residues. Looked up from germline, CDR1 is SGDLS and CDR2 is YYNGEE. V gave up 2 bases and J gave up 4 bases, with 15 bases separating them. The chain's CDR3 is CASSVDSSAFYGYTF. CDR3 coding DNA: TGTGCCAGCAGCGTCGACAGCTCCGCCTTCTATGGCTACACCTTC.

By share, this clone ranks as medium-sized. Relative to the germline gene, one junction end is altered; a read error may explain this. CDR3 residues: CASSEALRRLGQITTF. The CDR3 nucleotides read TGTGCCAGCAGTGAAGCGCTTCGGAGGTTGGGACAGATTACTACTTTT. J is TRBJ2-3 and V is TRBV6-1; 7 bases fit TRBD1. CDR1 is MNHNS and CDR2 is SASEGT in the germline V gene. This CDR3 is built from 16 residues.

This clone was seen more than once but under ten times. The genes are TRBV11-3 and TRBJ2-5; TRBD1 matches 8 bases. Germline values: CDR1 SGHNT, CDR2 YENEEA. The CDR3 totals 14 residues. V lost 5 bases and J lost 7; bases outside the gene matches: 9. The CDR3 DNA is TGTGCCAGCAGCCCCCGGGACAGGAGTGTGACCCAGTACTTC. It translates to CASSPRDRSVTQYF.

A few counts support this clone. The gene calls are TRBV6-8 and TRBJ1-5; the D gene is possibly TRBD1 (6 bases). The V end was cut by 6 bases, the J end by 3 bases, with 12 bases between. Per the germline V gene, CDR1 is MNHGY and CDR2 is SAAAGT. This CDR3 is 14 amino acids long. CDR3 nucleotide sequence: TGTGCCAGCAGGTATTCAGGGGACAATCAGCCCCAGCATTTT. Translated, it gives CASRYSGDNQPQHF.

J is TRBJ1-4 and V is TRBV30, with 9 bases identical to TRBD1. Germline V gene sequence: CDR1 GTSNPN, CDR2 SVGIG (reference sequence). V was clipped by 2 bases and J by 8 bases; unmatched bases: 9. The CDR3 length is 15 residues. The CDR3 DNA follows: TGTGCCTGGAGTTTCCGACAGGGGGTGGGGGAAAAACTGTTTTTT. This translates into CAWSFRQGVGEKLFF.

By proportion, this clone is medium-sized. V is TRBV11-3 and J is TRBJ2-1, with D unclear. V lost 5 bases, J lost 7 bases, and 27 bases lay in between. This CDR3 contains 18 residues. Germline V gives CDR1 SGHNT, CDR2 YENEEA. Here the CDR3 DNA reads TGTGCCAGCAGCCCCCCCTGGGTTGCACGCCTCGCCCGGAATGAGCAGTTCTTC. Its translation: CASSPPWVARLARNEQFF.

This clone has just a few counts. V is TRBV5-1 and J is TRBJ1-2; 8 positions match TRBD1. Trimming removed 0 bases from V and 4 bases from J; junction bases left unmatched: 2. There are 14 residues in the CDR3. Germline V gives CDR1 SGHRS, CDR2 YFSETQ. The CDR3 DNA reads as TGCGCCAGCAGCTTGGGACAGGGGTCCTATGGCTACACCTTC. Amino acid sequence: CASSLGQGSYGYTF. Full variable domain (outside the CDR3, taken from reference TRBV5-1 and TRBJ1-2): KAGVTQTPRYLIKTRGQQVTLSCSPISGHRSVSWYQQTPGQGLQFLFEYFSETQRNKGNFPGRFSGRQFSNSRSEMNVSTLELGDSALYLCASSLGQGSYGYTFGSGTRLTVV.

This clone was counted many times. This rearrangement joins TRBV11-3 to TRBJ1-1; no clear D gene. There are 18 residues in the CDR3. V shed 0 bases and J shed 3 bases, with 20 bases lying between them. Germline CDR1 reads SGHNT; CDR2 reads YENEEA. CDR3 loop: CASSLDLGSSVGDTEAFF. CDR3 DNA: TGTGCCAGCAGCTTAGATTTGGGGTCCTCGGTTGGGGACACTGAAGCTTTCTTT.

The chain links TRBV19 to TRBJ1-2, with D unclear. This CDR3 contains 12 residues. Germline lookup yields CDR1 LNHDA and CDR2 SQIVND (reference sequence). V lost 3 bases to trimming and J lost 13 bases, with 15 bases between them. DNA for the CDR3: TGTGCCAGTAGTATGCCCCTTGCGGCTCGCACCTTC. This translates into CASSMPLAARTF.

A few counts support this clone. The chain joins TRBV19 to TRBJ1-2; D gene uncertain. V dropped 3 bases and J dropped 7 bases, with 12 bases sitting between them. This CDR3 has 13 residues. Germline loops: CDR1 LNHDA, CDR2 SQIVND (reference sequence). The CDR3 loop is CASSIGMIRGYTF. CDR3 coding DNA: TGTGCCAGTAGTATTGGAATGATCCGTGGCTACACCTTC.

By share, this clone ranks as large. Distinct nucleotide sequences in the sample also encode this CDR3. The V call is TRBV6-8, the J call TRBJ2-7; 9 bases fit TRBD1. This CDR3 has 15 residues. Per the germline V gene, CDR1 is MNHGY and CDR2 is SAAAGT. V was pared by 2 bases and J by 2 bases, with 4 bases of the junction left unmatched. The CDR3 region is CASSYLDRGAYEQYF. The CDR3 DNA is TGTGCCAGCAGTTACCTGGACAGGGGCGCCTACGAGCAGTACTTC.

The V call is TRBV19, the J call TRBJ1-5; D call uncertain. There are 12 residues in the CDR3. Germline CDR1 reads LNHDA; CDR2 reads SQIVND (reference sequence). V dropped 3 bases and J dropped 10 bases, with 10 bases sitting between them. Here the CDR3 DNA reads TGTGCCAGTAGTATCTTGGGCAGCCCCCAGCATTTT. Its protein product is CASSILGSPQHF.